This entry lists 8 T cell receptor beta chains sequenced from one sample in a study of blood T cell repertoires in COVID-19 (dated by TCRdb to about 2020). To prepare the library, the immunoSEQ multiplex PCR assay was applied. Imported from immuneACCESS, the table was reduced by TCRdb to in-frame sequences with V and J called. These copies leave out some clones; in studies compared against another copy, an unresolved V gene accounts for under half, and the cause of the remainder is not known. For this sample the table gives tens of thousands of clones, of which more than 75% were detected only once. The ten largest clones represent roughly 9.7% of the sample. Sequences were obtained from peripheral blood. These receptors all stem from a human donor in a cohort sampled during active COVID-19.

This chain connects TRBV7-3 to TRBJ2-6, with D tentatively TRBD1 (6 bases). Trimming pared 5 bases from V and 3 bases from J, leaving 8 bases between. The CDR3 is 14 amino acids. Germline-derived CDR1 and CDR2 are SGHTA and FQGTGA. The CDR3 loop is CASSRDIGANVLTF. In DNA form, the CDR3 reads TGTGCCAGCAGCCGGGACATTGGGGCCAACGTCCTGACTTTC.

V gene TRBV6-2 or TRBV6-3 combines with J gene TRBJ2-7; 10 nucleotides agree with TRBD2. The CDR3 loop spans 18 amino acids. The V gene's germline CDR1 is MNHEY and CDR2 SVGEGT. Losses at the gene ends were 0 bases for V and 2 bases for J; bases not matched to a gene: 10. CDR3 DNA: TGTGCCAGCAGTTACTCCGGACCTGGGACTAGCGTTGCCTACGAGCAGTACTTC. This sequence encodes CASSYSGPGTSVAYEQYF.

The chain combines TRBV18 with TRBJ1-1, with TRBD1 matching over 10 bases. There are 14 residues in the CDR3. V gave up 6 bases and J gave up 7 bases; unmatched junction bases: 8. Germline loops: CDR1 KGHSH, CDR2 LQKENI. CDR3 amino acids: CASSPRQGAGEAFF. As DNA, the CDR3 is TGTGCCAGCTCCCCTCGACAGGGGGCGGGTGAAGCTTTCTTT.

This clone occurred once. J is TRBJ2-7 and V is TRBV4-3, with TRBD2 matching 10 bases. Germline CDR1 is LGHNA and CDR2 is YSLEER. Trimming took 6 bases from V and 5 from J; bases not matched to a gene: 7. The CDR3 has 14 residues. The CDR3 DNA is TGCGCCAGCAGTCAGCGGGAGGGCTTAGACGAGCAGTACTTC. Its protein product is CASSQREGLDEQYF.

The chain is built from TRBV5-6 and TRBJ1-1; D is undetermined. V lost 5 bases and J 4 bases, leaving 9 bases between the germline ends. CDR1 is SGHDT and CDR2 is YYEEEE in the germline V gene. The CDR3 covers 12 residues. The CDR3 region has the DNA TGTGCCAGCAGTTTTACTCCCACTGAAGCTTTCTTT. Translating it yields CASSFTPTEAFF.

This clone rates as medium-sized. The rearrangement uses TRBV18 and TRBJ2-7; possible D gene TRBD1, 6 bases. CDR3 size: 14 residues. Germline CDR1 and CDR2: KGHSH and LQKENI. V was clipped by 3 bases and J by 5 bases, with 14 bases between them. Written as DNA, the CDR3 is TGTGCCAGCTCACCCCGGGTGGGGGCAGACGAGCAGTACTTC. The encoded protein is CASSPRVGADEQYF.

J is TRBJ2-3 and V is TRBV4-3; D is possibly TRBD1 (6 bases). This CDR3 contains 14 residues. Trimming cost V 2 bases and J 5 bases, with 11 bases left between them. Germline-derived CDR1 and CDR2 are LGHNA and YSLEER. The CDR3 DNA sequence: TGCGCCAGCAGCCAAAGGACAGTAGGAGATACGCAGTATTTT. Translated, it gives CASSQRTVGDTQYF.

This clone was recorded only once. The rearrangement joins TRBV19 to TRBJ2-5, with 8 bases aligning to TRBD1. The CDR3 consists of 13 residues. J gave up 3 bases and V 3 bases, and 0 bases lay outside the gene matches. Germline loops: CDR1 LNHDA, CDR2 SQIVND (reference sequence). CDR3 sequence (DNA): TGTGCCAGTAGTATGGGACAGGAAGAGACCCAGTACTTC. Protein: CASSMGQEETQYF. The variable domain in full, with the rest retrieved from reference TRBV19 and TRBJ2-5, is DGGITQSPKYLFRKEGQNVTLSCEQNLNHDAMYWYRQDPGQGLRLIYYSQIVNDFQKGDIAEGYSVSREKKESFPLTVTSAQKNPTAFYLCASSMGQEETQYFGPGTRLLVL.